This T cell receptor beta chain was documented in a study of OX40 agonist ivuxolimab in advanced cancers. Overall study: Participants, around 80% male, averaged around 60 years of age, ranging from 23 to 79.

Peripheral blood came from all dose cohorts at three timepoints. Repertoires were generated with immunoSEQ multiplex PCR, while TCRdb's copy carries only in-frame clones and drops some. The data contain tens of thousands of clones, approximately 86% of them singletons. Study-level points and caveats: At 0.1 to 3.0 mg/kg and by week 6, CD4+ and CD8+ T cells in the blood had expanded clonally.

About this clone: What it binds is unknown.

Sequenced here: CD4+ or CD8+ T cells sorted from blood, sampled in a trial of the OX40 agonist ivuxolimab. The clonotype comes from an adult with an advanced solid tumor such as melanoma, head and neck, liver or kidney cancer.

The CDR3 DNA reads as TGTGCCAGCAGTTGGGAGAGGAGTAGCAATCAGCCCCAGCATTTT. Its protein product is CASSWERSSNQPQHF. The chain carries TRBV6-5 and TRBJ1-5; D gene ambiguous. Germline V gene lookup returns CDR1 MNHEY and CDR2 SVGAGI. With 4 bases removed from V and 0 bases from J, the gap between germline ends came to 10 bases. This CDR3 contains 15 residues.